The 4 T cell receptor beta chains in this list originate from one sample, sequenced in a study of cytomegalovirus exposure and HLA in healthy donors. Vbeta (60) and Jbeta (13) primers were used in the PCR. Sequenced by immunoSEQ multiplex PCR; TCRdb stores in-frame clones only, minus some. Here the sample spans over 200,000 clones, about 80% being singletons. Sequenced sample: PBMCs. The receptors were gathered from an older woman in good health and CMV-seropositive.

The chain combines TRBV19 with TRBJ2-7; 7 nucleotides agree with TRBD1. This CDR3 spans 13 amino acids. J was trimmed by 3 bases and V by 6 bases; bases with no gene match: 5. Germline lookup yields CDR1 LNHDA and CDR2 SQIVND (reference sequence). CDR3 nucleotides: TGTGCCAGTAGCCAGCGGACAGGCTACGAGCAGTACTTC. Amino acids: CASSQRTGYEQYF.

This clone was counted a few times. V is TRBV7-2 and J is TRBJ2-3, with D possibly TRBD2 on 5 matching bases. The CDR3 has 15 residues. The ends were cut back, 7 bases at V and 3 bases at J, with 17 bases in the middle. Germline CDR1 and CDR2: SGHTA and FQGNSA. The CDR3, as DNA: TGTGCCAGCACCCCCTCCGGGGTGGGGACAGATACGCAGTATTTT. Its translation: CASTPSGVGTDTQYF.

The CDR3 loop is CASTPAGLDYNEQFF. CDR3 coding DNA: TGTGCCAGCACCCCAGCAGGACTGGACTACAATGAGCAGTTCTTC. The genes are TRBV27 and TRBJ2-1; the D gene is possibly TRBD2 (5 bases). V lost 7 bases and J lost 3, with 16 bases in between. Germline V gene sequence: CDR1 MNHEY, CDR2 SMNVEV (reference sequence). CDR3 length equals 15 residues.

The V call is TRBV4-2, the J call TRBJ2-2; 10 bases map to TRBD1. CDR1 is LGHNA, CDR2 YNFKEQ, per germline. The CDR3 sequence is 15 residues long. The junction had 4 bases not matched to a gene; V was cut back by 3 bases and J by 6 bases. CDR3 sequence (DNA): TGTGCCAGCAGCCACCTCGGACAGGGGGCCGGGGAGCTGTTTTTT. It is translated as CASSHLGQGAGELFF.